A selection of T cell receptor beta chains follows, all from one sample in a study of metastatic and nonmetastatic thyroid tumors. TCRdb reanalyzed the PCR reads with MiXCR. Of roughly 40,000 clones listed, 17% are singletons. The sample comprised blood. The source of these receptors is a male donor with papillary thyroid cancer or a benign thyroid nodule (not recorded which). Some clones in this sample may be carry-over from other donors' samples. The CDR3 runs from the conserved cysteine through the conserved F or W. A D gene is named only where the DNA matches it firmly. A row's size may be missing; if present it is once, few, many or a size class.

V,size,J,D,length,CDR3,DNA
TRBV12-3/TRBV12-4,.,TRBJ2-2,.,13,CASSLVSIGELFF,TGTGCCAGCAGTTTGGTTTCTATCGGGGAGCTGTTTTTT
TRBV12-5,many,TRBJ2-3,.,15,CASGLGLGTADTQYF,TGTGCTAGTGGTTTGGGCCTCGGGACTGCAGATACGCAGTATTTT
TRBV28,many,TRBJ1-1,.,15,CASSWSPGLNTEAFF,TGTGCCAGCAGCTGGTCCCCAGGCCTGAACACTGAAGCTTTCTTT
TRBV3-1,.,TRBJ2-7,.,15,CASSPGFGEIVEQYF,TGTGCCAGCAGCCCCGGATTCGGGGAGATTGTCGAGCAGTACTTC
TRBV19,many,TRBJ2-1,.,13,CASNRDAKNEQFF,TGTGCCAGCAACCGGGACGCGAAGAATGAGCAGTTCTTC
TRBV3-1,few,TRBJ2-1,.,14,CASSQATRGNEQFF,TGTGCCAGCAGCCAGGCAACGCGGGGCAATGAGCAGTTCTTC
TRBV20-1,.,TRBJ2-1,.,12,CSARVGEPRQFF,TGCAGTGCTAGAGTCGGGGAGCCGCGGCAGTTCTTC
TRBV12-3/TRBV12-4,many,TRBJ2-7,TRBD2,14,CASREAGGAYEQYF,TGTGCCAGCAGAGAAGCGGGAGGTGCCTACGAGCAGTACTTC
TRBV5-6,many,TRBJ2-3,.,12,CASSFGTDTQYF,TGTGCCAGCAGCTTTGGCACAGATACGCAGTATTTT
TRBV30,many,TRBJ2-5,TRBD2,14,CAWSYGGDSRTQYF,TGTGCCTGGAGTTATGGGGGGGATTCCAGGACCCAGTACTTC
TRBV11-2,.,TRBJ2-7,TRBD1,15,CASKPGGAAPYEQYF,TGTGCCAGCAAACCAGGGGGCGCCGCCCCATACGAGCAGTACTTC
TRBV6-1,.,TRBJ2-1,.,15,CASSNPGHNYNEQFF,TGTGCCAGCAGTAATCCGGGACACAATTACAATGAGCAGTTCTTC
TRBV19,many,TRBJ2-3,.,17,CASTHTGDQFSTDTQYF,TGTGCCAGTACTCATACGGGAGACCAGTTCAGCACAGATACGCAGTATTTT
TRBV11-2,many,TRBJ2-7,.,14,CASSSRMTYNEQYF,TGTGCCAGCAGCTCCCGGATGACCTACAATGAGCAGTACTTC
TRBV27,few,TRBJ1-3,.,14,CASSNRSSGKTIYF,TGTGCCAGCAGCAACCGGTCCTCTGGAAAAACCATATATTTT
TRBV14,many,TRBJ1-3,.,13,CASSRTAGNTIYF,TGTGCCAGCAGTCGGACAGCTGGAAACACCATATATTTT
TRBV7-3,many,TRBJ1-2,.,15,CASSLTGQGPYGYTF,TGTGCCAGCAGCTTAACGGGGCAGGGTCCCTATGGCTACACCTTC
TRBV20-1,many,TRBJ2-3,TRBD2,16,CSARPLGRGVPDTQYF,TGCAGTGCTAGACCCCTAGGGCGGGGGGTGCCAGATACGCAGTATTTT
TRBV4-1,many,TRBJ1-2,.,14,CASSQADANRGYTF,TGCGCCAGCAGCCAAGCAGATGCGAATCGGGGCTACACCTTC
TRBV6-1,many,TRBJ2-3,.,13,CASSEREWGEQYF,TGTGCCAGCAGTGAACGGGAATGGGGGGAACAGTATTTT
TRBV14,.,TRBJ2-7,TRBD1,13,CAINPGQKGEQYF,TGTGCCATCAACCCGGGACAGAAGGGCGAGCAGTACTTC
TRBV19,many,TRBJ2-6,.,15,CASTVTQSGANVLTF,TGTGCCAGTACTGTTACGCAGTCTGGGGCCAACGTCCTGACTTTC
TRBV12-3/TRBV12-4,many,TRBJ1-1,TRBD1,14,CASSFETGGTEAFF,TGTGCCAGCAGTTTCGAAACAGGGGGCACTGAAGCTTTCTTT
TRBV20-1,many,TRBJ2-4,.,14,CSAESNTAKNIQYF,TGCAGTGCGGAGTCAAACACAGCCAAAAACATTCAGTACTTC
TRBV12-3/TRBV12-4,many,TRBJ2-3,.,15,CASSQTPRLVDTQYF,TGTGCCAGCAGTCAGACTCCTAGACTAGTGGATACGCAGTATTTT
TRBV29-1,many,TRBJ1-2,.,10,CSVVTGGYTF,TGCAGCGTTGTGACAGGCGGCTACACCTTC
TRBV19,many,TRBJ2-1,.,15,CASRGRGGTYNEQFF,TGTGCCAGTAGAGGCAGGGGGGGAACCTACAATGAGCAGTTCTTC
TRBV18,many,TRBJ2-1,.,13,CASSPPTSNEQFF,TGTGCCAGCTCACCACCGACAAGCAATGAGCAGTTCTTC
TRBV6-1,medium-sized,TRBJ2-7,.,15,CASSSDSINSYEQYF,TGTGCCAGTAGTTCGGACTCCATTAACTCCTACGAGCAGTACTTC
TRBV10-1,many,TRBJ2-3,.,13,CASSDGGLGTQYF,TGCGCCAGCAGTGATGGGGGGCTTGGTACGCAGTATTTT
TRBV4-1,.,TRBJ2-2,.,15,CASSQGGWNTGELFF,TGCGCCAGCAGCCAGGGCGGATGGAACACCGGGGAGCTGTTTTTT
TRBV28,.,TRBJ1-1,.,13,CASSFNQDTEAFF,TGTGCCAGCAGTTTTAATCAGGACACTGAAGCTTTCTTT
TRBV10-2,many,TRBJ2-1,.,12,CASSEVGTQQFF,TGCGCCAGCAGTGAGGTTGGTACACAGCAGTTCTTC
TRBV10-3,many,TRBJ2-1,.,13,CAISDQNGDEQFF,TGTGCCATCAGTGACCAGAACGGCGATGAGCAGTTCTTC
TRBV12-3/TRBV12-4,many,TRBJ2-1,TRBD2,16,CASNQAGDPIRNEQFF,TGTGCCAGCAACCAAGCGGGAGACCCAATACGTAATGAGCAGTTCTTC
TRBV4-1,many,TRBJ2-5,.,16,CASSQGGTGRKETQYF,TGCGCCAGCAGCCAAGGCGGGACGGGAAGAAAAGAGACCCAGTACTTC
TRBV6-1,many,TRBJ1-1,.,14,CASRPNRAGTEAFF,TGTGCCAGCAGACCCAACAGGGCGGGCACTGAAGCTTTCTTT
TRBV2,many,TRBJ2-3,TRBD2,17,CASSETGTRRSTDTQYF,TGTGCCAGCAGTGAGACCGGGACTAGAAGGTCCACAGATACGCAGTATTTT
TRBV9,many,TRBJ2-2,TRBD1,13,CASSSGGLGELFF,TGTGCCAGCAGCTCAGGGGGCCTCGGGGAGCTGTTTTTT
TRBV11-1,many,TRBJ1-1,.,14,CASKLGILNTEAFF,TGTGCCAGCAAGCTGGGAATTTTGAACACTGAAGCTTTCTTT
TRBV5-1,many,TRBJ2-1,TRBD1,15,CASSLAVGQYNEQFF,TGCGCCAGCAGCTTGGCGGTGGGACAGTACAATGAGCAGTTCTTC
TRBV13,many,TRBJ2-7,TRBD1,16,CASSSNPHRGPYEQYF,TGTGCCAGCAGCTCAAACCCCCACAGGGGGCCCTACGAGCAGTACTTC
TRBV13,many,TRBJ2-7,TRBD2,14,CASSPGPSGSEQYF,TGTGCCAGCAGCCCTGGCCCTAGCGGTAGCGAGCAGTACTTC
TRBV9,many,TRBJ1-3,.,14,CASTRTASGNTIYF,TGTGCCAGCACTCGGACGGCCTCTGGAAACACCATATATTTT